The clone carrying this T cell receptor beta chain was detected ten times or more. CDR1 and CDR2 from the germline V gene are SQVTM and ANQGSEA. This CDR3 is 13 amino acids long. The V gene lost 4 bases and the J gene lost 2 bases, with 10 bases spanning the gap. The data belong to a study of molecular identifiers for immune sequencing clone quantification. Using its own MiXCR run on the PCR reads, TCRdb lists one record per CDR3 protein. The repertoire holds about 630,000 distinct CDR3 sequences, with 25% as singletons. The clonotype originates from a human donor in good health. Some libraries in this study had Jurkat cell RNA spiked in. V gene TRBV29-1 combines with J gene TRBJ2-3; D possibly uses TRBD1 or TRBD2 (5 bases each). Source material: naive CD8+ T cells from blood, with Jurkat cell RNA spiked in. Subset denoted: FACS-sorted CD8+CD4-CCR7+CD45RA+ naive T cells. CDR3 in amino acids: CSVGLGVTDTQYF. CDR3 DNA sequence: TGCAGCGTTGGCTTGGGGGTCACAGATACGCAGTATTTT.